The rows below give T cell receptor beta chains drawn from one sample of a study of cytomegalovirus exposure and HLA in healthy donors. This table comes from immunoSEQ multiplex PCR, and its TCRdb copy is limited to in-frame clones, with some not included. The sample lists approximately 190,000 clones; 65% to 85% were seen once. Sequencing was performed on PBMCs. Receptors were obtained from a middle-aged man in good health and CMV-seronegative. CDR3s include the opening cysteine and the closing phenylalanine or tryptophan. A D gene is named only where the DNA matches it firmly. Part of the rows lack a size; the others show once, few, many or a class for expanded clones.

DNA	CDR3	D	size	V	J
TGTGCCAGCACGGTTGCTAGCGGGGGGTCTACGCAGTATTTT	CASTVASGGSTQYF	TRBD2	NA	TRBV6-5	TRBJ2-3
TGTTCCAGCAGCTTCCTCCCAGGGGTTGAGGACACCGGGGAGCTGTTTTTT	CSSSFLPGVEDTGELFF	NA	NA	TRBV7-9	TRBJ2-2
TGTGCCAGCAGTTACCTCAGACAGGGGGCCGACACTGAAGCTTTCTTT	CASSYLRQGADTEAFF	TRBD1	few	TRBV6-6	TRBJ1-1
TGTGCCAGCAGCTTAAGCCGTTACTCTGAAGCTTTCTTT	CASSLSRYSEAFF	NA	NA	TRBV11-1	TRBJ1-1
TGTGCCAGTAGTCTGGGGGGCGGGGAGCTGTTTTTT	CASSLGGGELFF	NA	once	TRBV19	TRBJ2-2
TGTGCCAGCAGCCAGAAGACAGGGTCTCCCTACGAGCAGTACTTC	CASSQKTGSPYEQYF	TRBD1	NA	TRBV5-4	TRBJ2-7
TGCGCCAGCAGCTTGGGGGGCTTAAGGACCCAGTACTTC	CASSLGGLRTQYF	NA	NA	TRBV5-1	TRBJ2-5
TGTGCCAGCAGTGAAAATACAAGTGGCTACACCTTC	CASSENTSGYTF	NA	NA	TRBV2	TRBJ1-2
TGTGCCAGCAGTTCCGGGACAGGGGTCCGCTACAATGAGCAGTTCTTC	CASSSGTGVRYNEQFF	TRBD1	NA	TRBV7-9	TRBJ2-1
TGCGCCAGCAGCCAATACGGGGGTAGCCAAGAGACCCAGTACTTC	CASSQYGGSQETQYF	NA	NA	TRBV4-1	TRBJ2-5
TGTGCCAGCAGTGTCACAGGGGACTATGGCTACACCTTC	CASSVTGDYGYTF	TRBD1	NA	TRBV6-5	TRBJ1-2
TGTGCCATCAGAGGGGCCGACACTGAAGCTTTCTTT	CAIRGADTEAFF	NA	NA	TRBV10-3	TRBJ1-1
TGTGCCTGGAGGCGGGGGACAGGGAACACCGGGGAGCTGTTTTTT	CAWRRGTGNTGELFF	NA	NA	TRBV30	TRBJ2-2
TGTGCCAGCAGCTTGGCACAGGGTGCTAACTATGGCTACACCTTC	CASSLAQGANYGYTF	NA	few	TRBV5-4	TRBJ1-2
TGTGCCAGCTCACCACAATCTAGTATAAGCGAGCAGTACTTC	CASSPQSSISEQYF	NA	NA	TRBV18	TRBJ2-7
TGCGCCAGCAGCCGCCCCAACGGACAGCAAACCGAGCAGTACTTC	CASSRPNGQQTEQYF	NA	NA	TRBV5-1	TRBJ2-7